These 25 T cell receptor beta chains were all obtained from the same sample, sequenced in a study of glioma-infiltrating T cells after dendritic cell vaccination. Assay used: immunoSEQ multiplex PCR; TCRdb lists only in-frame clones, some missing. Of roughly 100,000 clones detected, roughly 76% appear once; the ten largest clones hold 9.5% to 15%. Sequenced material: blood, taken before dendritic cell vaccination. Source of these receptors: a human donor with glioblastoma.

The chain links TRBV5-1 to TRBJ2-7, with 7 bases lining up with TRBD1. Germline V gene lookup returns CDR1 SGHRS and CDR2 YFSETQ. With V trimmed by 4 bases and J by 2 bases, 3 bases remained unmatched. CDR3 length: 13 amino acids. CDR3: CASSRTGTYEQYF. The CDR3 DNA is TGCGCCAGCAGCCGGACAGGTACCTACGAGCAGTACTTC.

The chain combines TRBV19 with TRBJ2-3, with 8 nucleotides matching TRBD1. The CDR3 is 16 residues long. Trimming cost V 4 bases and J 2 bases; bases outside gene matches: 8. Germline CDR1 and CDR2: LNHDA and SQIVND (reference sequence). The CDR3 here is CASSTPATGATDTQYF. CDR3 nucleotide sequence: TGTGCCAGTAGTACCCCGGCGACAGGGGCCACAGATACGCAGTATTTT.

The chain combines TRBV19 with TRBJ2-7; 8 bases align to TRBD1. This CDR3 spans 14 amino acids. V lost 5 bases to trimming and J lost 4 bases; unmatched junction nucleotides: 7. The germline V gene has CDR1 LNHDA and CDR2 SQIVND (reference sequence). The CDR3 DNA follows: TGTGCCAGTAGTTTTGACAGGGGTGGTTACGAGCAGTACTTC. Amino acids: CASSFDRGGYEQYF.

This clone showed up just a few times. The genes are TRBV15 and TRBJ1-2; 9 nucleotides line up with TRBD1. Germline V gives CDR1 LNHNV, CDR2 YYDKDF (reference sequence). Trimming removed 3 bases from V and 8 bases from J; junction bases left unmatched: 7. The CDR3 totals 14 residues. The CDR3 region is CATSSGGQGKGYTF. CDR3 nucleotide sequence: TGTGCCACCAGCAGTGGGGGACAGGGCAAAGGCTACACCTTC.

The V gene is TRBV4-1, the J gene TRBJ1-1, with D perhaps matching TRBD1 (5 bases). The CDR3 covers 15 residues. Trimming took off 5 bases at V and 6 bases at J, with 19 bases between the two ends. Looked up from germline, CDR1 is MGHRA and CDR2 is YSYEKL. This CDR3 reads CASSYPGRTHSEAFF. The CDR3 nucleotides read TGCGCCAGCAGCTATCCTGGGAGGACACACTCTGAAGCTTTCTTT.

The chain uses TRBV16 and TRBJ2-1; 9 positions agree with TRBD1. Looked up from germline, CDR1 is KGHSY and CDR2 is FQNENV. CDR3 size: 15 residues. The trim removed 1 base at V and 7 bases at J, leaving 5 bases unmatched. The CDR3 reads CASSQYAGTGNEQFF. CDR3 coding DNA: TGTGCCAGCAGCCAATATGCTGGGACAGGGAATGAGCAGTTCTTC.

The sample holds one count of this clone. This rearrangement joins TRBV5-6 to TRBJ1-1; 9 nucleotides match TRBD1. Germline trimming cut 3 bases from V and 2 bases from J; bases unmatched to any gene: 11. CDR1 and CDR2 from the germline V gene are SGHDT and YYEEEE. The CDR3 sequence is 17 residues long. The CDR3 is CASSSPRQGGVNTEAFF. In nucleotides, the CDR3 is TGTGCCAGCAGCTCTCCAAGACAGGGGGGGGTTAACACTGAAGCTTTCTTT.

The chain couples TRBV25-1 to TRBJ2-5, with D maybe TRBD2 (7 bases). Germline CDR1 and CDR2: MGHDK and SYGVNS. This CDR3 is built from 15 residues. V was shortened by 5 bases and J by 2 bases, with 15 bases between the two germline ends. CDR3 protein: CASSRGGRTQETQYF. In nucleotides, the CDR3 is TGTGCCAGCAGTAGGGGGGGAAGGACTCAAGAGACCCAGTACTTC.

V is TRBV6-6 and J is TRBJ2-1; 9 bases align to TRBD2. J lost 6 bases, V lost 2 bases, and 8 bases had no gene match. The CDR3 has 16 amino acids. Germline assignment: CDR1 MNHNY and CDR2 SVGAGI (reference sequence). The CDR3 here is CASSYGRYSGGNEQFF. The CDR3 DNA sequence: TGTGCCAGCAGTTACGGTCGGTATAGCGGGGGCAATGAGCAGTTCTTC.

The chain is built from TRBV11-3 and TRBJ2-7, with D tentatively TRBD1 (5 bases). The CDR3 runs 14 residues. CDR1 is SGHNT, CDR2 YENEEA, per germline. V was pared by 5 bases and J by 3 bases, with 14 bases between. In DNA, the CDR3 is TGTGCCAGCAGCCCGCCAGGGTTCCGCTACGAGCAGTACTTC. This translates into CASSPPGFRYEQYF.

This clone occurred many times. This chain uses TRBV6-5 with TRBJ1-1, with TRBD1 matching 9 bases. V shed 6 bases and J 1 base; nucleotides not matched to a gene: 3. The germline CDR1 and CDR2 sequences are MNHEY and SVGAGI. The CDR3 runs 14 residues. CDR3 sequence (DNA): TGTGCCAGCAGGCTGGACAGGGGGAACACTGAAGCTTTCTTT. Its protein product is CASRLDRGNTEAFF.

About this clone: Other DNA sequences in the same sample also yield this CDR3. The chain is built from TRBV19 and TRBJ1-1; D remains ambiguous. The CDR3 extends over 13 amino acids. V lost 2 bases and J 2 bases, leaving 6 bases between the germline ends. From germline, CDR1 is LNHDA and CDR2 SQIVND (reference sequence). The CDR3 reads CASSISGNTEAFF. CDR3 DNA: TGTGCCAGTAGTATATCGGGAAACACTGAAGCTTTCTTT.

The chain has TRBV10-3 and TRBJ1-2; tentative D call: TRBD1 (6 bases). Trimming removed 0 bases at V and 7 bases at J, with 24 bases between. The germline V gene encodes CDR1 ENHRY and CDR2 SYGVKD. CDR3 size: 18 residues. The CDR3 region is CAISESIPQGRFIRGYTF. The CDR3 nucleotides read TGTGCCATCAGTGAGTCGATTCCCCAGGGGCGTTTTATCCGTGGCTACACCTTC.

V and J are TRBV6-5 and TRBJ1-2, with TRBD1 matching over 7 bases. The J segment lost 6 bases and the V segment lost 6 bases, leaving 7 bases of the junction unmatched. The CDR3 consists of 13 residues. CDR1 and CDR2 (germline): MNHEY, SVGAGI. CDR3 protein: CASRQTGRHGYTF. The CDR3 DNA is TGTGCCAGCAGGCAGACAGGGAGGCATGGCTACACCTTC.

As DNA, the CDR3 is TGTGCCAGCAGGCAGGACATCCTTTTATCGGGCACCTTC. Its protein is CASRQDILLSGTF. The chain links TRBV6-6 to TRBJ1-2, with D tentatively TRBD1 (5 bases). The CDR3 length is 13 residues. Germline CDR1 reads MNHNY; CDR2 reads SVGAGI (reference sequence). V shed 6 bases and J shed 13 bases, with 21 bases lying between them.

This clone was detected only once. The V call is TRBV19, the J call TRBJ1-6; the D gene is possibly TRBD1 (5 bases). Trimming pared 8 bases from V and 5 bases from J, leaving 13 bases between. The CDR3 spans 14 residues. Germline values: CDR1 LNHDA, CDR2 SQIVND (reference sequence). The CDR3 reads CASRRDQDNSPLHF. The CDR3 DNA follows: TGTGCCAGTCGCAGGGATCAGGATAATTCACCCCTCCACTTT.

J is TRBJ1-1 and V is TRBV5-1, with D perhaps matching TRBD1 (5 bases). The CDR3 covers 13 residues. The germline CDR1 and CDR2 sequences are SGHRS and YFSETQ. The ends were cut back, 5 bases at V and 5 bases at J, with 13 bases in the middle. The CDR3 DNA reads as TGCGCCAGCAGGGTCCAGGGATGGACTGAAGCTTTCTTT. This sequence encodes CASRVQGWTEAFF.

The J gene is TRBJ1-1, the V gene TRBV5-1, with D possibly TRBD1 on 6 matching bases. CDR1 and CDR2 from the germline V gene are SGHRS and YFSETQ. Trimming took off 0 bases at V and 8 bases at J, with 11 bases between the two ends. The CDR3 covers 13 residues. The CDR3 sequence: CASSLVVGAEAFF. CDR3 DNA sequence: TGCGCCAGCAGCTTGGTTGTGGGGGCAGAAGCTTTCTTT.

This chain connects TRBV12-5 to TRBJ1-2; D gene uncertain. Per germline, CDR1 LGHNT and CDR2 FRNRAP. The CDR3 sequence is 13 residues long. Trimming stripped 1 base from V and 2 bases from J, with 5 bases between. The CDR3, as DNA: TGTGCTAGTGGTTTGGACGGGAACTATGGCTACACCTTC. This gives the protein CASGLDGNYGYTF.

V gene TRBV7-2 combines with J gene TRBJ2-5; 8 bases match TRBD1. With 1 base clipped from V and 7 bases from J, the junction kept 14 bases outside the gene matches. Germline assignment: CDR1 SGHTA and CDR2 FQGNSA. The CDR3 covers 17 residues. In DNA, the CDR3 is TGTGCCAGCAGCTTAGATCCCGGACAGGGTCTGTGGGTGACCCAGTACTTC. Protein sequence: CASSLDPGQGLWVTQYF.

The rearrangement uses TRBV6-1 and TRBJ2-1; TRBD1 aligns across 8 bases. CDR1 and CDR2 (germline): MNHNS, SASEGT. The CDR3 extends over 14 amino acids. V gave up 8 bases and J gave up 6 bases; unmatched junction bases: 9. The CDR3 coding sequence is TGTGCCAGCCAACCGGGACAGGCGTCCAATGAGCAGTTCTTC. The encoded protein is CASQPGQASNEQFF.

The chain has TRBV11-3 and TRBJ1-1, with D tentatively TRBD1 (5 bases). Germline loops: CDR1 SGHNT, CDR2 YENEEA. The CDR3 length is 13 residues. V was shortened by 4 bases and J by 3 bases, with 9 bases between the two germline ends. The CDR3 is CASSSGGDTEAFF. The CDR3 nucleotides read TGTGCCAGCAGCTCCGGGGGAGACACTGAAGCTTTCTTT.

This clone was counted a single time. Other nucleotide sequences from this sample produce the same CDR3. For the CDR3, the DNA is TGCGCCAGCAGCTTATCGGGACAGGGGAACACTGAAGCTTTCTTT. Residues: CASSLSGQGNTEAFF. This chain connects TRBV5-1 to TRBJ1-1; 9 nucleotides align to TRBD1. After removal of 2 bases from V and 1 base from J, the junction contained 3 bases not matched to a gene. There are 15 residues in the CDR3. CDR1 is SGHRS, CDR2 YFSETQ, per germline. Full variable domain (rest looked up from reference TRBV5-1 and TRBJ1-1): KAGVTQTPRYLIKTRGQQVTLSCSPISGHRSVSWYQQTPGQGLQFLFEYFSETQRNKGNFPGRFSGRQFSNSRSEMNVSTLELGDSALYLCASSLSGQGNTEAFFGQGTRLTVV.

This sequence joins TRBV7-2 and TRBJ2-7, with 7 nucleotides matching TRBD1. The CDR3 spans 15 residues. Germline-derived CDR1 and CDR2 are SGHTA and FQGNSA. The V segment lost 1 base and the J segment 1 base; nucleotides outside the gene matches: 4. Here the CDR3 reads CASSLDGTESYEQYF. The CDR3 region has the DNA TGTGCCAGCAGCTTAGACGGGACAGAATCCTACGAGCAGTACTTC.

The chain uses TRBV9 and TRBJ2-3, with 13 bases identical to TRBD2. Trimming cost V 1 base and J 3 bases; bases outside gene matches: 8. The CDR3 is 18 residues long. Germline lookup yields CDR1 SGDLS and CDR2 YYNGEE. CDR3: CASSVTSGGATDTDTQYF. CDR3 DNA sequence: TGTGCCAGCAGCGTAACTAGCGGGGGGGCAACGGATACAGATACGCAGTATTTT.